This TCR beta chain was captured by sequencing in a study of T-cell memory formation after mild COVID-19. Across the whole study: TCR clusters were largely donor specific. Whole-study results and caveats: Clones shrinking from day 15 to 85 showed even CD4/CD8 mixes; later expanders tilted CD4+. Confirmation was lacking for SARS-CoV-2 specificity of second-wave clones that peaked on day 37.

This clonotype was observed a handful of times. What it binds is not known. Amplification by 5'RACE using constant-segment primers produced TCR alpha and TCR beta cDNA libraries that carried sample barcodes and UMIs. Via MiXCR, TCRdb re-called the 5' RACE reads, giving one row per CDR3 protein. The data hold roughly 600,000 distinct CDR3 sequences, with more than 15% observed a single time. The CDR3 sequence is 15 residues long. V gave up 4 bases and J gave up 4 bases; unmatched junction bases: 7. The germline CDR1 and CDR2 sequences are KGHSH and LQKENI. V gene TRBV18 combines with J gene TRBJ2-7, with 10 bases identical to TRBD1. The sequenced sample consisted of PBMCs or a T cell subset sorted from them (not recorded which). This receptor was obtained from an adult woman who had mild COVID-19 (a few samples of this study predate the infection). Cell type and time point are not known. The CDR3 region has the DNA TGTGCCAGCTCACGCCCGGGACAGGGGACGTACGAGCAGTACTTC. Its translation is CASSRPGQGTYEQYF.